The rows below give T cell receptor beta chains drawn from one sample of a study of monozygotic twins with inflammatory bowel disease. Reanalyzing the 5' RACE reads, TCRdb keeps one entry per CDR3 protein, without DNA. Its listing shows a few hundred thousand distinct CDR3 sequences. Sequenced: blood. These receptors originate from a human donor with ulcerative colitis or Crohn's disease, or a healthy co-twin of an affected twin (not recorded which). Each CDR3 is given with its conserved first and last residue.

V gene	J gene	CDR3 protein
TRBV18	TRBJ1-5	CASSPLGQSNQPQHF
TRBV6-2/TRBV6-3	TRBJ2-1	CASSRGRASEQFF
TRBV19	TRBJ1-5	CASSPPPGYSNQPQHF
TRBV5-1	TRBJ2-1	CASSLGHGWGDEQFF
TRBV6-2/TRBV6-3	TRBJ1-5	CASSNRDRNQPQHF
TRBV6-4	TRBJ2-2	CASRDGENTGELFF
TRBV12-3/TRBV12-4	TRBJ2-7	CASTSYTGFYEQYF
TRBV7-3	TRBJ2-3	CASSRTASASTDTQYF
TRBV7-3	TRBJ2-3	CASSSGTGGFLHTQYF
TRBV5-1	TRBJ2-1	CASSVDSGGAYNEQFF
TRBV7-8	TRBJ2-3	CPSSLDDRGRTF
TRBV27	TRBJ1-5	CASSFYNQPQHF
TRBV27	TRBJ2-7	CASSLRTGAYEQYF
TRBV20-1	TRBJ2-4	CSAGQRGGGNIQYF
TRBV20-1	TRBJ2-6	CSARGQRAYSGANVLTF
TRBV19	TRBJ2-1	CASSWRTGAYNEQFF
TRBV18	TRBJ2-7	CASSPWAETYEQYF
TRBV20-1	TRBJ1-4	CSVPTQGANEKLFF
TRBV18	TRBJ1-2	CASSYSRTGGGYTF
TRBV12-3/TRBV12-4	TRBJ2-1	CASSQSGTELF
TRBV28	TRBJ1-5	CASSYGPSRNQPQHF
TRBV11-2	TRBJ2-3	CASSPGVRTDTQYF
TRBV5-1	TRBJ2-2	CASSPANTGELFF
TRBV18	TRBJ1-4	CASSLGQPGSTNEKLFF
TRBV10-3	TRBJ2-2	CAISDDPRTGELFF
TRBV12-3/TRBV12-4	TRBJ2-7	CASKPGLAGNEQYF
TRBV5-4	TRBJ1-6	CASSLGGTGYSSPLHF
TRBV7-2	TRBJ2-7	CASSFPSGGTYEQYF